The 21 T cell receptor beta chains reported below all come from one sample, sequenced in a study of cytomegalovirus exposure and HLA in healthy donors. Both 60 Vbeta primers and 13 Jbeta primers went into the PCR. Clones were sequenced by immunoSEQ multiplex PCR, and TCRdb holds only the in-frame ones, with some missing. This table has more than 85,000 clones, approximately 63% appearing once. Sequencing input: PBMCs. The receptor source for this set is a woman younger than 45 in good health and CMV-seronegative.

In this sample, this clone turned up a few times. The chain carries TRBV7-3 and TRBJ1-2; 9 nucleotides match TRBD1. This CDR3 has 14 amino acids. V was pared by 5 bases and J by 6 bases, with 7 bases of the junction left unmatched. Germline V gene lookup returns CDR1 SGHTA and CDR2 FQGTGA. The DNA for the CDR3 is TGTGCCAGCAGCCGGGGACAGGGCCTCGATGGCTACACCTTC. This sequence encodes CASSRGQGLDGYTF.

A single count supports this clone. V is TRBV21-1 and J is TRBJ2-1; the D segment call TRBD2 is taken from the table without a DNA check. TRBV21-1 is annotated as a pseudogene. There are 13 residues in the CDR3. The CDR3 is CASSEEKYNEQFF. The CDR3 DNA reads TGTGCCAGCAGTGAGGAGAAATACAATGAGCAGTTCTTC.

V and J are TRBV5-1 and TRBJ2-7, with TRBD2 identical over 13 bases. Germline CDR1 and CDR2: SGHRS and YFSETQ. The CDR3 runs 15 residues. With 4 bases clipped from V and 4 bases from J, the junction kept 5 bases outside the gene matches. The chain's CDR3 is CASSRLAGGRYEQYF. The CDR3 region has the DNA TGCGCCAGCAGCCGACTAGCGGGGGGCCGTTACGAGCAGTACTTC.

This clone has a handful of counts. The chain has TRBV4-1 and TRBJ1-4; 9 bases line up with TRBD1. Germline V gene data show CDR1 as MGHRA and CDR2 as YSYEKL. The CDR3 runs 15 residues. Trimming took 3 bases from V and 5 from J; bases not matched to a gene: 4. In nucleotides, the CDR3 is TGCGCCAGCAGCCAGGCCGGGACAGGGAATGAAAAACTGTTTTTT. Its translation: CASSQAGTGNEKLFF.

The chain couples TRBV10-2 to TRBJ1-2, with TRBD1 matching over 7 bases. The germline V gene encodes CDR1 WSHSY and CDR2 SAAADI. V was pared by 2 bases and J by 4 bases, with 4 bases of the junction left unmatched. This CDR3 contains 14 residues. CDR3 in amino acids: CASSEMRQGYGYTF. Here the CDR3 DNA reads TGCGCCAGCAGTGAGATGAGACAGGGCTATGGCTACACCTTC.

This clone was seen only a few times. The rearrangement links TRBV6-6 to TRBJ1-2; 8 nucleotides match TRBD1. Germline CDR1 MNHNY, CDR2 SVGAGI (reference sequence). The CDR3 length is 15 residues. The J segment lost 3 bases and the V segment lost 6 bases, leaving 9 bases of the junction unmatched. CDR3 nucleotides: TGTGCCAGCAGCAGGGACAGGCCGGGGGACTATGGCTACACCTTC. Translating it yields CASSRDRPGDYGYTF.

The rearrangement links TRBV11-3 to TRBJ2-1, with D perhaps matching TRBD1 (6 bases). The CDR3 consists of 14 residues. Deletions cut 8 bases from V and 5 bases from J, with 16 bases between. Germline CDR1 reads SGHNT; CDR2 reads YENEEA. CDR3 residues: CASSLRQVDNEQFF. The CDR3 region has the DNA TGTGCCAGCTCCCTCCGACAGGTTGACAATGAGCAGTTCTTC.

V is TRBV5-1 and J is TRBJ2-3; TRBD2 matches at 12 bases. Germline V lookup: CDR1 SGHRS, CDR2 YFSETQ. The CDR3 is 15 residues long. The V gene end was trimmed by 0 bases and the J gene end by 4 bases; junction bases not matched to a gene: 0. The CDR3 region has the DNA TGCGCCAGCAGCTTGGGACTAGCGGGGGCAGATACGCAGTATTTT. Translating it yields CASSLGLAGADTQYF.

This clone counts as medium-sized. The chain joins TRBV5-1 to TRBJ1-1, with D perhaps matching TRBD1 (6 bases). The length of the CDR3 is 14 residues. Per the germline V gene, CDR1 is SGHRS and CDR2 is YFSETQ. V lost 4 bases to trimming and J lost 4 bases, with 14 bases between them. As DNA, the CDR3 is TGCGCCAGCAGCCTAACCCAGGGGAGCACTGAAGCTTTCTTT. As protein: CASSLTQGSTEAFF.

There are a few counts of this clone. The chain is built from TRBV5-1 and TRBJ2-5; TRBD2 is a possible D gene (5 bases). The CDR3 extends over 14 amino acids. Deletions cut 0 bases from V and 3 bases from J, with 9 bases between. Germline-derived CDR1 and CDR2 are SGHRS and YFSETQ. This chain's CDR3 is CASSLGGGKETQYF. The DNA for the CDR3 is TGCGCCAGCAGCTTGGGCGGAGGAAAAGAGACCCAGTACTTC.

The J gene is TRBJ2-5, the V gene TRBV7-9; TRBD1 aligns across 7 bases. V shed 8 bases, J shed 1 base, and the junction held 13 bases outside the gene matches. This CDR3 contains 16 residues. CDR1 and CDR2 (germline): SEHNR, FQNEAQ (reference sequence). The CDR3 loop is CASPPSPWDSQETQYF. CDR3 nucleotides: TGTGCCAGCCCACCTTCTCCTTGGGACAGCCAAGAGACCCAGTACTTC.

This rearrangement joins TRBV27 to TRBJ2-7; 7 bases align to TRBD2. From germline, CDR1 is MNHEY and CDR2 SMNVEV (reference sequence). The CDR3 consists of 15 residues. With V trimmed by 1 base and J by 3 bases, 6 bases remained unmatched. CDR3 in DNA: TGTGCCAGCAGTTTATGGGGGACTAACAGCTACGAGCAGTACTTC. It is translated as CASSLWGTNSYEQYF.

The V and J genes are TRBV7-2 and TRBJ2-7, with 9 bases that match TRBD1. CDR3 length: 14 residues. The germline gives CDR1 SGHTA, CDR2 FQGNSA. The V gene end was trimmed by 4 bases and the J gene end by 6 bases; junction bases not matched to a gene: 7. DNA of the CDR3: TGTGCCAGCAGCTCCGGGACAGGGATTACCGAGCAGTACTTC. This codes for CASSSGTGITEQYF.

The chain has TRBV7-9 and TRBJ1-5, with TRBD1 as a possible D gene (6 bases). This CDR3 is built from 19 residues. CDR1 is SEHNR, CDR2 FQNEAQ, per germline (reference sequence). With 2 bases removed from V and 7 bases from J, the gap between germline ends came to 27 bases. The CDR3 nucleotides are TGTGCCAGCAGCTTATACCCCGCGGGGGCAGGGCCCGCCCGCCAGCCCCAGCATTTT. Residues: CASSLYPAGAGPARQPQHF.

This chain joins TRBV7-2 and TRBJ2-5; D uncertain. This CDR3 is built from 15 residues. The V end lost 0 bases, the J end lost 4 bases, and 12 bases lay between the germline ends. The germline gives CDR1 SGHTA, CDR2 FQGNSA. CDR3 coding DNA: TGTGCCAGCAGCTTAGCGAGACTCCTTACAGAGACCCAGTACTTC. Its protein product is CASSLARLLTETQYF. The full variable domain, in which reference TRBV7-2 and TRBJ2-5 provide the parts outside the CDR3, is GAGVSQSPSNKVTEKGKDVELRCDPISGHTALYWYRQSLGQGLEFLIYFQGNSAPDKSGLPSDRFSAERTGGSVSTLTIQRTQQEDSAVYLCASSLARLLTETQYFGPGTRLLVL.

CDR3 sequence: CASSLTGLPNTEAFF. The CDR3 nucleotides read TGTGCCAGCAGTTTAACGGGACTCCCGAACACTGAAGCTTTCTTT. J is TRBJ1-1 and V is TRBV6-6; possibly TRBD1 for D (5 bases). The CDR3 loop spans 15 amino acids. In germline, CDR1 is MNHNY, CDR2 SVGAGI (reference sequence). V lost 4 bases, J lost 1 base, and 13 bases lay in between.

Turning to this clone: Relative to the germline gene, one junction end is altered; a read error may explain this. Other DNA sequences in this sample translate to the same CDR3. The CDR3 bases are TGTGCCATCAGCGAGTCTACAGGGGTTAATCAGCCCCAGCATTTT. Its translation is CAISESTGVNQPQHF. The genes are TRBV10-3 and TRBJ1-5; TRBD1 aligns across 7 bases. This CDR3 is built from 15 residues. The germline CDR1 and CDR2 sequences are ENHRY and SYGVKD.

The sample holds a few counts of this clone. The chain links TRBV29-1 to TRBJ2-3; tentative D call: TRBD1 (5 bases). V lost 2 bases, J lost 6 bases, and 12 bases lay in between. Germline V lookup: CDR1 SQVTM, CDR2 ANQGSEA. This CDR3 contains 13 residues. CDR3 amino acids: CSVERGIGDTQYF. The CDR3 DNA reads as TGCAGCGTTGAAAGGGGAATCGGGGATACGCAGTATTTT.

V gene TRBV28 combines with J gene TRBJ2-7; D is uncertain. This CDR3 comprises 15 residues. Germline assignment: CDR1 MDHEN and CDR2 SYDVKM. Trimming took 2 bases from V and 1 from J, leaving 12 bases between them. The CDR3 nucleotides read TGTGCCAGCAGTTTAAATCCACGCGATTCCTACGAGCAGTACTTC. Its translation: CASSLNPRDSYEQYF.

In its sample, this clone was seen a few times. The chain employs TRBV10-2 and TRBJ2-7, with 9 nucleotides matching TRBD2. Germline V CDR1 and CDR2: WSHSY, SAAADI. V trimming: 2 bases; J trimming: 3 bases; junction bases outside the gene matches: 5. This CDR3 spans 15 amino acids. DNA of the CDR3: TGCGCCAGCAGTGAGGGTAGCGGGGGCTTCTACGAGCAGTACTTC. This encodes CASSEGSGGFYEQYF.

The CDR3 coding sequence is TGTGCCAGCAGCTTAATGGGCCGACAGGGCGGGAACTATGGCTACACCTTC. Its translation is CASSLMGRQGGNYGYTF. This rearrangement joins TRBV7-2 to TRBJ1-2, with TRBD1 matching 7 bases. The trim removed 2 bases at V and 2 bases at J, leaving 11 bases unmatched. From germline, CDR1 is SGHTA and CDR2 FQGNSA. This CDR3 comprises 17 residues.